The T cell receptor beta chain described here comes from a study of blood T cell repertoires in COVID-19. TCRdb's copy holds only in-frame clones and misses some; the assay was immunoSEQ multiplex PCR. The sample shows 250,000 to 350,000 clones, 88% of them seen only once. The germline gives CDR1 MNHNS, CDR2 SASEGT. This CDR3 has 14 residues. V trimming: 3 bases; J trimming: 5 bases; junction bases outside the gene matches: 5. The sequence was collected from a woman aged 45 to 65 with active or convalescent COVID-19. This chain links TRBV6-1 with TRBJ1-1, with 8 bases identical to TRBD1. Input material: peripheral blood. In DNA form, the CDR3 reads TGTGCCAGCAGTGACGGACAGGGATTTACTGAAGCTTTCTTT. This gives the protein CASSDGQGFTEAFF.